The 14 T cell receptor beta chains below were found in one sample sequenced in a study of early T cells in non-severe SARS-CoV-2 infection. MiXCR, applied by TCRdb to the 5' RACE reads, yields one record per CDR3 protein. The sample records about 31,000 distinct CDR3 sequences, under 6% being singletons. The specimen was whole blood. Receptors were obtained from an adult who was a healthcare worker with PCR-confirmed SARS-CoV-2 infection or an uninfected control (not recorded which).

There are many counts of this clonotype. CDR3 DNA: TGTGCCAGCACCACAGGGCTGAAACCCCTCCACTTT. Its translation is CASTTGLKPLHF. The chain uses TRBV28 and TRBJ1-6, with a tentative D call TRBD1 (6 bases). Germline V gene sequence: CDR1 MDHEN, CDR2 SYDVKM. With 7 bases removed from V and 12 bases from J, the gap between germline ends came to 13 bases. CDR3 length equals 12 residues. Variable domain in full (rest from reference TRBV28 and TRBJ1-6): DVKVTQSSRYLVKRTGEKVFLECVQDMDHENMFWYRQDPGLGLRLIYFSYDVKMKEKGDIPEGYSVSREKKERFSLILESASTNQTSMYLCASTTGLKPLHFGNGTRLTVT.

By proportion, this clonotype is hyperexpanded. V gene TRBV11-2 combines with J gene TRBJ2-1; D uncertain. Trimming shortened V by 5 bases and J by 4 bases, and 3 bases separated the two germline ends. Germline lookup yields CDR1 SGHAT and CDR2 FQNNGV. The CDR3 covers 11 residues. CDR3 loop: CASSEYNEQFF. The CDR3 DNA reads as TGTGCCAGCAGCGAATACAATGAGCAGTTCTTC.

This clonotype was observed at least ten times. In DNA, the CDR3 is TGTGCCAGTAGTATCCACCCCTACGAGCAGTACTTC. It encodes CASSIHPYEQYF. This chain uses TRBV19 with TRBJ2-7; D gene ambiguous. V was pared by 3 bases and J by 2 bases, with 5 bases between. Germline assignment: CDR1 LNHDA and CDR2 SQIVND (reference sequence). The CDR3 extends over 12 amino acids.

This clonotype was detected only a few times. The V and J genes are TRBV5-6 and TRBJ1-3, with TRBD1 as a possible D gene (6 bases). The CDR3 consists of 16 residues. Germline CDR1 SGHDT, CDR2 YYEEEE. V was clipped by 0 bases and J by 2 bases, with 12 bases between them. CDR3 region: CASSLAAGGPGNTIYF. CDR3 coding DNA: TGTGCCAGCAGCTTGGCCGCGGGGGGCCCTGGAAACACCATATATTTT. The variable domain in full, with the rest retrieved from reference TRBV5-6 and TRBJ1-3, is DAGVTQSPTHLIKTRGQQVTLRCSPKSGHDTVSWYQQALGQGPQFIFQYYEEEERQRGNFPDRFSGHQFPNYSSELNVNALLLGDSALYLCASSLAAGGPGNTIYFGEGSWLTVV.

In this sample, this clonotype turned up many times. The chain uses TRBV19 and TRBJ2-7, with 10 nucleotides matching TRBD2. The germline V gene encodes CDR1 LNHDA and CDR2 SQIVND (reference sequence). The CDR3 totals 13 residues. V shed 1 base, J shed 6 bases, and the junction held 0 bases outside the gene matches. CDR3 loop: CASSIGTSGEQYF. For the CDR3, the DNA is TGTGCCAGTAGTATAGGGACTAGCGGCGAGCAGTACTTC.

This chain joins TRBV12-5 and TRBJ1-6; 7 bases are a match to TRBD1. CDR1 is LGHNT and CDR2 is FRNRAP in the germline V gene. V lost 3 bases, J lost 6 bases, and 11 bases stayed unmatched. This CDR3 comprises 17 residues. The CDR3 region is CASGFIAGTAFNSPLHF. The CDR3 DNA is TGTGCTAGTGGTTTCATTGCCGGGACAGCTTTTAATTCACCCCTCCACTTT. Full variable domain (missing parts from reference TRBV12-5 and TRBJ1-6): DARVTQTPRHKVTEMGQEVTMRCQPILGHNTVFWYRQTMMQGLELLAYFRNRAPLDDSGMPKDRFSAEMPDATLATLKIQPSEPRDSAVYFCASGFIAGTAFNSPLHFGNGTRLTVT.

In this sample, this clonotype turned up many times. The V gene is TRBV19, the J gene TRBJ1-2; possible D gene TRBD1, 6 bases. V dropped 6 bases and J dropped 4 bases, with 15 bases sitting between them. Germline CDR1 and CDR2: LNHDA and SQIVND (reference sequence). This CDR3 region has 14 residues. The CDR3 DNA sequence: TGTGCCAGTAGGGGCTCGGACAGTTTCTATGGCTACACCTTC. Protein: CASRGSDSFYGYTF. The whole variable domain, filled in from reference TRBV19 and TRBJ1-2, reads DGGITQSPKYLFRKEGQNVTLSCEQNLNHDAMYWYRQDPGQGLRLIYYSQIVNDFQKGDIAEGYSVSREKKESFPLTVTSAQKNPTAFYLCASRGSDSFYGYTFGSGTRLTVV.

This clonotype was observed at least ten times. V gene TRBV2 combines with J gene TRBJ1-2; D remains unclear. V lost 2 bases to trimming and J lost 2 bases, with 6 bases between them. Germline values: CDR1 SNHLY, CDR2 FYNNEI. CDR3 length equals 13 residues. The CDR3 sequence: CASSETGNYGYTF. The DNA for the CDR3 is TGTGCCAGCAGTGAAACGGGGAACTATGGCTACACCTTC.

This clonotype appeared a few times. The CDR3 spells CASSWGGADTQYF. The CDR3 nucleotides are TGTGCCAGCAGCTGGGGGGGAGCAGATACGCAGTATTTT. The V gene is TRBV11-2, the J gene TRBJ2-3; 7 bases fit TRBD2. CDR3 length: 13 amino acids. Germline V gene data show CDR1 as SGHAT and CDR2 as FQNNGV. J lost 4 bases, V lost 4 bases, and 2 bases had no gene match.

This rearrangement joins TRBV11-2 to TRBJ2-1; D is ambiguous. This CDR3 comprises 12 residues. Between the trimmed V and J ends, which lost 2 bases and 12 bases, there was a span of 11 bases. Germline V CDR1 and CDR2: SGHAT, FQNNGV. This CDR3 is CASSLQAEPQFF. CDR3 coding DNA: TGTGCCAGCAGCTTACAAGCCGAGCCGCAGTTCTTC.

This clonotype came up many times. This chain joins TRBV27 and TRBJ2-7, with a possible D match to TRBD1 (6 bases). Between the trimmed V and J ends, which lost 5 bases and 6 bases, there was a span of 14 bases. CDR3 size: 13 residues. The germline gives CDR1 MNHEY, CDR2 SMNVEV (reference sequence). CDR3 loop: CASSRQQGLEQYF. The CDR3 DNA reads as TGTGCCAGCAGTCGGCAACAGGGTCTCGAGCAGTACTTC.

This clonotype was found a few times. V and J are TRBV7-3 and TRBJ2-3, with D maybe TRBD2 (5 bases). CDR3 length equals 13 residues. The germline V gene encodes CDR1 SGHTA and CDR2 FQGTGA. Trimming took off 4 bases at V and 6 bases at J, with 11 bases between the two ends. The CDR3 DNA is TGTGCCAGCAGCTCGACTACCTCCGATACGCAGTATTTT. This codes for CASSSTTSDTQYF.

This clonotype was detected ten times or more. The chain uses TRBV29-1 and TRBJ2-7, with TRBD1 matching 11 bases. The CDR3 is made up of 15 amino acids. Germline trimming cut 4 bases from V and 6 bases from J; bases unmatched to any gene: 11. The germline gives CDR1 SQVTM, CDR2 ANQGSEA. CDR3 protein: CSVVDRGPKSGEQYF. For the CDR3, the DNA is TGCAGCGTTGTGGACAGGGGGCCTAAATCGGGCGAGCAGTACTTC.

This clonotype was counted at least ten times. The chain links TRBV7-2 to TRBJ2-1, with D tentatively TRBD1 (5 bases). Germline assignment: CDR1 SGHTA and CDR2 FQGNSA. This CDR3 contains 16 residues. V lost 1 base, J lost 2 bases, and 12 bases lay in between. The CDR3: CASSLVGVGAYNEQFF. DNA for the CDR3: TGTGCCAGCAGCTTAGTAGGGGTAGGCGCCTACAATGAGCAGTTCTTC.